This TCR beta chain was identified in a study of cytomegalovirus exposure and HLA in healthy donors. On the study more broadly: For the roughly 400 genotyped donors, more than 65% fell within the Caucasian-associated ancestry cluster.

With V trimmed by 4 bases and J by 2 bases, 5 bases remained unmatched. CDR1 is SGHAT and CDR2 is FQNNGV in the germline V gene. CDR3 length: 14 amino acids. Primers included in the PCR were 60 Vbeta and 13 Jbeta primers. TCRdb's table, derived via immunoSEQ multiplex PCR, lists solely in-frame clones and lacks some. In the table there are under 250,000 clones, approximately 79% of which are singletons. Nominal health characterized the donors when sampled, though unrecorded immune exposures were likely. The rearrangement uses TRBV11-2 and TRBJ2-7; 7 nucleotides match TRBD2. Source material: PBMCs. This clonotype originated in a woman aged 25 to 39 in good health and CMV-seropositive. CDR3 nucleotide sequence: TGTGCCAGCAGCTCAGCGGGACGAGCCTACGAGCAGTACTTC. It encodes CASSSAGRAYEQYF.